A selection of T cell receptor beta chains follows, all from one sample in a study of blood T cell repertoires in COVID-19. Some clones are missing from TCRdb's copy, which holds only in-frame ones; the method was immunoSEQ multiplex PCR. The table shows around 130,000 clones, with 65% to 85% occurring only once. The specimen was peripheral blood. The receptors stem from a man aged 70 or older with acute or convalescent COVID-19. Both conserved end residues are part of each CDR3. A D gene is named only where the DNA matches it firmly. Rows may omit the clone size; those that give it use once, few, many or a size class.

D gene	clone size	V gene	J gene	CDR3 protein	CDR3 DNA
TRBD1	-	TRBV5-1	TRBJ1-2	CASSLRTGVDYGYTF	TGCGCCAGCAGCTTGAGGACAGGGGTAGACTATGGCTACACCTTC
TRBD1	-	TRBV5-4	TRBJ1-5	CASSVAGQGSQPQHF	TGTGCCAGCAGCGTTGCGGGACAGGGGAGTCAGCCCCAGCATTTT
TRBD1	-	TRBV6-5	TRBJ1-1	CASSFWTGEAFF	TGTGCCAGCAGTTTCTGGACAGGCGAAGCTTTCTTT
TRBD1	-	TRBV7-6	TRBJ1-1	CASSVSGQGNTEAFF	TGTGCCAGCAGCGTTAGCGGACAGGGGAACACTGAAGCTTTCTTT
TRBD2	-	TRBV6-4	TRBJ2-2	CASKRSSGGLNPGELFF	TGTGCCAGCAAGCGATCTAGCGGGGGCCTAAACCCCGGGGAGCTGTTTTTT
-	-	TRBV28	TRBJ1-6	CASRPGTPSPLHF	TGTGCCAGCAGACCCGGGACACCATCACCCCTCCACTTT
-	-	TRBV7-3	TRBJ2-2	CASSLDRRENTGELFF	TGTGCCAGCAGCTTAGATCGGCGGGAGAACACCGGGGAGCTGTTTTTT
TRBD1	few	TRBV2	TRBJ1-6	CASSRLDRGRSPLHF	TGTGCCAGCAGTCGTCTTGACAGGGGGCGTTCACCCCTCCACTTT
-	few	TRBV27	TRBJ2-1	CASSLGGGPYNEQFF	TGTGCCAGCAGTTTAGGGGGGGGCCCCTACAATGAGCAGTTCTTC
-	-	TRBV5-5	TRBJ1-3	CASSLQGGGNTIYF	TGTGCCAGCAGCTTACAGGGCGGTGGAAACACCATATATTTT
TRBD1	-	TRBV10-3	TRBJ1-1	CAIRRDRQRDEAFF	TGTGCCATCAGGCGGGACAGACAAAGGGATGAAGCTTTCTTT
-	-	TRBV5-1	TRBJ1-2	CASSPTRGNYGYTF	TGCGCCAGCAGCCCGACCCGGGGTAACTATGGCTACACCTTC
-	-	TRBV7-8	TRBJ2-7	CASSPQVDRSYEQYF	TGTGCCAGCAGCCCACAGGTCGACAGATCCTACGAGCAGTACTTC
-	-	TRBV4-1	TRBJ1-4	CASSPQGGDEKLFF	TGCGCCAGCAGCCCCCAGGGAGGGGATGAAAAACTGTTTTTT
TRBD2	-	TRBV28	TRBJ2-1	CASSSGLAGSNEQFF	TGTGCCAGCAGTTCCGGACTAGCGGGCAGCAATGAGCAGTTCTTC
-	-	TRBV12-3/TRBV12-4	TRBJ1-5	CASSWRVNQPQHF	TGTGCCAGCAGTTGGAGGGTGAATCAGCCCCAGCATTTT
-	-	TRBV7-9	TRBJ1-1	CASTPRGGHRNTEAFF	TGTGCCAGCACCCCAAGGGGAGGACACCGGAACACTGAAGCTTTCTTT
-	-	TRBV28	TRBJ1-4	CASSAPGGGGEKLFF	TGTGCCAGCAGTGCGCCCGGGGGAGGTGGTGAAAAACTGTTTTTT
TRBD2	-	TRBV4-1	TRBJ2-5	CASSQDGSGGAAETQYF	TGCGCCAGCAGCCAAGATGGCAGCGGGGGGGCCGCAGAGACCCAGTACTTC
-	-	TRBV19	TRBJ1-4	CASRTQGQGWNEKLFF	TGTGCCAGTAGGACGCAGGGGCAAGGTTGGAATGAAAAACTGTTTTTT
-	-	TRBV5-1	TRBJ2-3	CASSLRLNTDTQYF	TGCGCCAGCAGCTTGAGACTTAACACAGATACGCAGTATTTT
-	-	TRBV12-1	TRBJ1-5	CASSPRGGALNSNQPQHF	TGTGCCAGCAGCCCCCGGGGAGGGGCCCTAAATAGCAATCAGCCCCAGCATTTT
-	-	TRBV2	TRBJ1-2	CASSGQSGTF	TGTGCCAGCAGCGGACAGTCGGGCACCTTC
-	-	TRBV6-5	TRBJ1-1	CASSRDSRGNTEAFF	TGTGCCAGCAGTCGAGACAGCAGGGGAAACACTGAAGCTTTCTTT
TRBD2	-	TRBV4-2	TRBJ2-3	CASSPATSGTSTDTQYF	TGTGCCAGCAGCCCAGCGACTAGCGGGACGTCCACAGATACGCAGTATTTT
TRBD1	-	TRBV6-1	TRBJ1-2	CASSEFRGRGGTEGYTF	TGTGCCAGCAGTGAATTCAGGGGGAGAGGAGGGACGGAGGGCTACACCTTC
-	-	TRBV10-3	TRBJ2-7	CAISQGLQGYEQYF	TGTGCCATCAGCCAGGGCCTGCAAGGCTACGAGCAGTACTTC
TRBD1	-	TRBV2	TRBJ2-3	CASSEALLGTGATDTQYF	TGTGCCAGCAGTGAAGCGCTTCTCGGGACAGGGGCCACAGATACGCAGTATTTT
-	-	TRBV2	TRBJ2-2	CAVRQVPNTGELFF	TGTGCCGTACGACAGGTTCCAAACACCGGGGAGCTGTTTTTT
-	once	TRBV7-9	TRBJ2-3	CASSLAGADTQYF	TGTGCCAGCAGCTTAGCGGGCGCAGATACGCAGTATTTT
-	-	TRBV12-2	TRBJ2-7	CASRSSGGQYEQYF	TGTGCAAGTCGCAGCAGCGGGGGCCAATACGAGCAGTACTTC
-	-	TRBV18	TRBJ2-1	CASSPGSNNEQFF	TGTGCCAGCTCACCAGGCAGTAACAATGAGCAGTTCTTC
-	-	TRBV5-1	TRBJ2-7	CASSPAQGIAGGEQYF	TGCGCCAGCAGCCCGGCGCAGGGCATTGCCGGGGGCGAGCAGTACTTC
-	-	TRBV6-2/TRBV6-3	TRBJ1-1	CASSLAGPNTEAFF	TGTGCCAGCAGTTTGGCAGGCCCTAACACTGAAGCTTTCTTT
-	once	TRBV4-1	TRBJ1-1	CASSQGSTRDLVTEAFF	TGCGCCAGCAGCCAAGGGTCGACACGCGATCTGGTCACTGAAGCTTTCTTT
TRBD2	-	TRBV5-1	TRBJ2-3	CASSPPALAGGADTQYF	TGCGCCAGCAGCCCGCCAGCCTTAGCGGGGGGGGCAGATACGCAGTATTTT
TRBD1	-	TRBV19	TRBJ1-5	CASSSGQGPQPQHF	TGTGCCAGTAGTTCGGGACAGGGCCCTCAGCCCCAGCATTTT
-	-	TRBV21-1	TRBJ1-4	CASSSSNEKLFF	TGTGCCAGCAGCAGTTCGAATGAAAAACTGTTTTTT
-	-	TRBV5-1	TRBJ2-3	CASSLASGPDTQYF	TGCGCCAGCAGCTTGGCCAGCGGCCCAGATACGCAGTATTTT
TRBD1	-	TRBV28	TRBJ2-5	CASGDPPGQSQETQYF	TGTGCCAGCGGCGACCCTCCGGGACAGTCCCAAGAGACCCAGTACTTC
TRBD1	once	TRBV19	TRBJ2-3	CASTTGGRTDTQYF	TGTGCCAGTACGACAGGGGGCAGGACAGATACGCAGTATTTT
-	-	TRBV28	TRBJ2-7	CASSLTEYEQYF	TGTGCCAGCAGCCTAACAGAATACGAGCAGTACTTC
-	-	TRBV11-3	TRBJ2-1	CASSLQGSSSYNEQFF	TGTGCCAGCAGCCTACAGGGTTCGAGCTCCTACAATGAGCAGTTCTTC
-	-	TRBV3-1/TRBV3-2	TRBJ1-1	CASSRGTEWNTEAFF	TGTGCCAGCAGCCGCGGGACTGAATGGAACACTGAAGCTTTCTTT
TRBD1	-	TRBV5-1	TRBJ2-2	CASSGDRGYTGELFF	TGCGCCAGCAGCGGCGACAGGGGGTACACCGGGGAGCTGTTTTTT
TRBD2	-	TRBV9	TRBJ2-3	CASSPPGTSGGTQYF	TGTGCCAGCAGCCCACCCGGGACTAGCGGGGGGACGCAGTATTTT
TRBD1	-	TRBV29-1	TRBJ2-3	CSSTGVVTDTQYF	TGCAGCTCGACAGGGGTGGTGACAGATACGCAGTATTTT
TRBD2	-	TRBV4-1	TRBJ2-5	CASSQGTSGQETQYF	TGCGCCAGCAGCCAAGGGACTAGCGGGCAAGAGACCCAGTACTTC
-	few	TRBV3-1/TRBV3-2	TRBJ1-6	CASSHPRESSPLHF	TGTGCCAGCAGCCACCCCCGGGAAAGTTCACCCCTCCACTTT
TRBD2	-	TRBV4-2	TRBJ2-5	CASSQELAGGLGQETQYF	TGTGCCAGCAGCCAAGAGCTAGCGGGGGGGCTGGGGCAAGAGACCCAGTACTTC
-	-	TRBV6-4	TRBJ1-2	CASSPGAGAGGYTF	TGTGCCAGCAGTCCCGGGGCAGGGGCCGGGGGCTACACCTTC
TRBD1	-	TRBV11-3	TRBJ2-7	CASSTYRGQGSSYEQYF	TGTGCCAGCAGCACCTACCGGGGACAGGGAAGCTCCTACGAGCAGTACTTC
TRBD1	-	TRBV12-3/TRBV12-4	TRBJ1-1	CASSRGQGTEAFF	TGTGCCAGCAGCCGGGGACAGGGGACCGAAGCTTTCTTT
-	-	TRBV15	TRBJ1-1	CATSSLGGATEAFF	TGTGCCACCAGCTCCCTGGGGGGGGCCACTGAAGCTTTCTTT
-	-	TRBV5-6	TRBJ1-6	CASSSLGGDSPLHF	TGTGCCAGCAGCTCCCTAGGGGGGGACTCACCCCTCCACTTT
TRBD1	-	TRBV7-9	TRBJ1-2	CASSLALGGASGGYTF	TGTGCCAGCAGCTTAGCGTTAGGGGGCGCTTCTGGTGGCTACACCTTC
-	-	TRBV5-1	TRBJ1-4	CASSWGVTNEKLFF	TGCGCCAGCAGCTGGGGGGTAACTAATGAAAAACTGTTTTTT